The 22 T cell receptor beta chains reported below all come from one sample, sequenced in a study of T-cell reconstitution after alpha-beta-depleted transplantation in children. Unique molecular identifiers were used to barcode this TCRbeta library. From the PCR reads, TCRdb called clonotypes with MiXCR, one entry per CDR3 protein. The repertoire includes fewer than 700,000 distinct CDR3 sequences, under 15% of them detected once, and about 2% sits in the top ten. The starting material was PBMCs, mostly from graft donor cells, obtained 360 days after TCRalphabeta/CD19-depleted stem cell transplant. These receptors all come from a male patient younger than 18 who had a stem cell transplant for acute myeloid leukemia, so the T cells may come from the graft donor.

This clonotype was seen a few times. The chain recombines TRBV10-3 with TRBJ2-7, with TRBD2 matching 8 bases. The CDR3 is 13 residues long. The J segment lost 2 bases and the V segment lost 9 bases, leaving 6 bases of the junction unmatched. The germline V gene has CDR1 ENHRY and CDR2 SYGVKD. The CDR3 DNA is TGTGCCATACGAGCGGGAGAAACCTACGAGCAGTACTTC. Encoded protein: CAIRAGETYEQYF.

Here the CDR3 reads CATSRQGGEFTEAFF. In nucleotides, the CDR3 is TGTGCCACCAGCAGACAGGGGGGTGAGTTCACTGAAGCTTTCTTT. V is TRBV15 and J is TRBJ1-1, with 7 bases aligning to TRBD1. Germline trimming cut 2 bases from V and 4 bases from J; bases unmatched to any gene: 7. The CDR3 is 15 amino acids. From germline, CDR1 is LNHNV and CDR2 YYDKDF (reference sequence).

CDR3 region: CASSFPRGSQETQYF. The CDR3 DNA reads TGCGCCAGCAGCTTTCCGCGGGGATCGCAAGAGACCCAGTACTTC. The chain combines TRBV5-1 with TRBJ2-5; possible D gene TRBD2, 6 bases. Looked up from germline, CDR1 is SGHRS and CDR2 is YFSETQ. The V gene lost 2 bases and the J gene lost 2 bases, with 13 bases spanning the gap. The CDR3 sequence is 15 residues long.

The chain combines TRBV18 with TRBJ2-5; 8 bases align to TRBD2. Germline CDR1 is KGHSH and CDR2 is LQKENI. V dropped 2 bases and J dropped 5; count of bases not matched to a gene: 7. This CDR3 region has 15 residues. CDR3 in amino acids: CASSPEAGGLETQYF. The DNA of the CDR3 is TGTGCCAGCTCACCAGAGGCGGGAGGTTTGGAGACCCAGTACTTC.

The chain recombines TRBV6-5 with TRBJ2-7; TRBD1 is a possible D gene (5 bases). Trimming stripped 2 bases from V and 6 bases from J, with 20 bases between. Per the germline V gene, CDR1 is MNHEY and CDR2 is SVGAGI. This CDR3 is built from 16 residues. In DNA, the CDR3 is TGTGCCAGCAGTTACCACCCGGTGGTAGGGGCCAGCGAGCAGTACTTC. Translating it yields CASSYHPVVGASEQYF.

The chain joins TRBV7-9 to TRBJ2-1; possibly TRBD2 for D (5 bases). The germline CDR1 and CDR2 sequences are SEHNR and FQNEAQ (reference sequence). This CDR3 region has 12 residues. V gave up 1 base and J gave up 10 bases, with 8 bases separating them. CDR3 residues: CASSLGGFEQFF. The DNA for the CDR3 is TGTGCCAGCAGCTTAGGAGGGTTCGAGCAGTTCTTC.

The genes are TRBV6-1 and TRBJ2-5, with 7 bases fitting TRBD2. Trimming at V came to 0 bases and at J to 5 bases, leaving 6 bases not matched to a gene. The length of the CDR3 is 15 residues. CDR1 and CDR2 (germline): MNHNS, SASEGT. In DNA form, the CDR3 reads TGTGCCAGCAGTGAAGCTTGGGGACTACACGAGACCCAGTACTTC. Translating gives CASSEAWGLHETQYF.

The chain uses TRBV7-9 and TRBJ1-4, with TRBD1 identical over 10 bases. Germline lookup yields CDR1 SEHNR and CDR2 FQNEAQ (reference sequence). Trimming at V came to 5 bases and at J to 5 bases, leaving 5 bases not matched to a gene. The CDR3 contains 15 residues. This CDR3 reads CASSGTGASNEKLFF. CDR3 nucleotides: TGTGCCAGCAGCGGGACAGGGGCCTCGAATGAAAAACTGTTTTTT.

The sample holds a few counts of this clonotype. This rearrangement joins TRBV10-3 to TRBJ2-7; 11 bases agree with TRBD2. CDR3 size: 16 residues. J was trimmed by 2 bases and V by 5 bases; bases with no gene match: 8. The germline V gene encodes CDR1 ENHRY and CDR2 SYGVKD. DNA of the CDR3: TGTGCCATCAGTTTAGCGGGAGGGCCCTTGACCTACGAGCAGTACTTC. Translation: CAISLAGGPLTYEQYF.

Of note for this clonotype: A junction end diverges from the germline sequence, so it may reflect a read error. The chain joins TRBV7-1 to TRBJ2-2, with TRBD1 as a possible D gene (6 bases). TRBV7-1 has ORF status, its function being uncertain. There are 14 residues in the CDR3. The CDR3 loop reads CASSSGQNSGELFF. Written as DNA, the CDR3 is TGTGCCAGCAGCTCCGGACAGAACTCCGGGGAGCTGTTTTTT.

This chain links TRBV2 with TRBJ1-5; D not certain. Germline CDR1 reads SNHLY; CDR2 reads FYNNEI. Between the trimmed V and J ends, which lost 3 bases and 0 bases, there was a span of 12 bases. CDR3 size: 16 residues. The CDR3 DNA sequence: TGTGCCAGCAGTGATCAGATTCCCAATAGCAATCAGCCCCAGCATTTT. The encoded protein is CASSDQIPNSNQPQHF.

A few counts support this clonotype. The chain uses TRBV14 and TRBJ2-1; D is ambiguous. This CDR3 contains 15 residues. Trimming left V 8 bases short and J 2 bases short, with 16 bases between. Germline loops: CDR1 SGHDN, CDR2 FVKESK. CDR3 residues: CASVGRQTTYNEQFF. The CDR3 region has the DNA TGTGCCAGCGTGGGCCGGCAAACGACCTACAATGAGCAGTTCTTC.

The chain is built from TRBV28 and TRBJ2-3; the D gene is possibly TRBD1 (5 bases). Germline CDR1 reads MDHEN; CDR2 reads SYDVKM. The CDR3 has 11 amino acids. V was cut by 11 bases and J by 7 bases, with 13 bases left in between. CDR3: CALSTANTQYF. The CDR3 region has the DNA TGTGCCTTATCGACAGCTAATACGCAGTATTTT.

The sample holds many counts of this clonotype. The J gene is TRBJ2-6, the V gene TRBV29-1; 9 bases are a match to TRBD2. Germline V lookup: CDR1 SQVTM, CDR2 ANQGSEA. The V and J ends lost 5 bases and 0 bases, in that order; junction bases with no gene match: 5. This CDR3 is built from 16 residues. In nucleotides, the CDR3 is TGCAGCGTTCTAGCGGGACATCCCTCTGGGGCCAACGTCCTGACTTTC. Protein: CSVLAGHPSGANVLTF.

This clonotype has at least ten counts. The V call is TRBV7-9, the J call TRBJ2-7; D assignment may be TRBD1 or TRBD2 (5 bases each). The CDR3 length is 14 residues. Trimming pared 5 bases from V and 4 bases from J, leaving 15 bases between. The germline CDR1 and CDR2 sequences are SEHNR and FQNEAQ (reference sequence). The CDR3 spells CASSPGRYSYEQYF. The CDR3 DNA is TGTGCCAGCAGCCCGGGACGGTATTCTTACGAGCAGTACTTC.

The rearrangement joins TRBV21-1 to TRBJ1-5; the tabulated D call, TRBD1, remains unverified against the DNA. TRBV21-1 is reported as a pseudogene. The CDR3 extends over 12 amino acids. CDR3: CASSKSGKPQHF. Here the CDR3 DNA reads TGTGCCAGCAGCAAATCAGGGAAGCCCCAGCATTTT.

This clonotype was recorded at least ten times. This chain uses TRBV12-3 or TRBV12-4 with TRBJ1-2; D is uncertain. With 5 bases removed from V and 10 bases from J, the gap between germline ends came to 11 bases. The length of the CDR3 is 11 residues. CDR3: CASSLGGAYTF. In DNA form, the CDR3 reads TGTGCCAGCAGTCTAGGCGGTGCCTACACCTTC.

The V and J genes are TRBV20-1 and TRBJ2-7; perhaps TRBD1 as D (5 bases). Trimming shortened V by 2 bases and J by 3 bases, and 8 bases separated the two germline ends. The length of the CDR3 is 12 residues. Germline values: CDR1 DFQATT, CDR2 SNEGSKA (reference sequence). CDR3 protein: CSARNRFYEQYF. CDR3 DNA: TGCAGTGCTAGAAACAGGTTCTACGAGCAGTACTTC.

Ten or more counts support this clonotype. CDR3 in DNA: TGCGCCAGCAGCCAAGACCCCGGACTAGCGGGAAACACCGGGGAGCTGTTTTTT. It encodes CASSQDPGLAGNTGELFF. The chain has TRBV4-3 and TRBJ2-2; TRBD2 matches at 12 bases. This CDR3 is built from 18 residues. The ends lost 0 bases at V and 2 bases at J; junction bases unmatched: 4. Germline lookup yields CDR1 LGHNA and CDR2 YSLEER.

As regards this clonotype: A single base separates this from a much larger clone, so it may be a read error. V gene TRBV28 combines with J gene TRBJ2-7; perhaps TRBD2 as D (5 bases). The CDR3 covers 13 residues. Germline V CDR1 and CDR2: MDHEN, SYDVKM. DNA of the CDR3: TGTGCCAGCAGTTTGTTCGACGGGGTTAGGGCAAACTTC. It is translated as CASSLFDGVRANF. Combining the CDR3 with reference TRBV28 and TRBJ2-7 gives the whole variable domain DVKVTQSSRYLVKRTGEKVFLECVQDMDHENMFWYRQDPGLGLRLIYFSYDVKMKEKGDIPEGYSVSREKKERFSLILESASTNQTSMYLCASSLFDGVRANFGPGTRLTVT.

The chain is built from TRBV5-1 and TRBJ2-7, with a possible D match to TRBD1 (7 bases). The CDR3 has 15 amino acids. V gave up 4 bases and J gave up 2 bases, with 16 bases separating them. CDR1 and CDR2 (germline): SGHRS, YFSETQ. The chain's CDR3 is CASSPRGIAAYEQYF. As DNA, the CDR3 is TGCGCCAGCAGCCCCAGGGGGATAGCGGCCTACGAGCAGTACTTC.

In this sample, this clonotype turned up once. The rearrangement links TRBV7-9 to TRBJ2-6; D is perhaps TRBD2 (6 bases). The CDR3 spans 17 residues. The germline CDR1 and CDR2 sequences are SEHNR and FQNEAQ (reference sequence). V lost 3 bases and J lost 0, with 12 bases in between. CDR3 DNA sequence: TGTGCCAGCAGCTTGGCGGCGGGAAGCTCTGGGGCCAACGTCCTGACTTTC. Protein: CASSLAAGSSGANVLTF.